The clone carrying this TCR beta chain was recorded only once. V shed 9 bases, J shed 8 bases, and the junction held 10 bases outside the gene matches. CDR1 and CDR2 (germline): LGHNT, FRNRAP. CDR3 length: 14 amino acids. This sample was included in a study of blood T cell repertoires in COVID-19. About the study: Researchers got acute and convalescent COVID-19 samples from the United States, Italy and Spain.

Generated by immunoSEQ multiplex PCR, the TCRdb table keeps only in-frame clones and is missing some. The table lists 60,000 to 70,000 clones, about 90% of them singletons, with 3.5% to 5.5% in the top ten. This TCR derives from a man between 50 and 59 years old with active COVID-19. Sequencing was carried out using peripheral blood. J is TRBJ1-4 and V is TRBV12-5; 9 bases agree with TRBD1. The CDR3 nucleotides are TGTGCTAGCCTCGGGGGACAGGGAGGCGAAAAACTGTTTTTT. This encodes CASLGGQGGEKLFF.